This TCR beta chain was captured in a study of cytomegalovirus exposure and HLA in healthy donors. Study-level points and caveats: Presence/absence comparisons presumed near-even sequencing depth among donors. Later analysis identified several of the most significant clusters that appeared linked to common viral pathogens. Researchers counted roughly 150 TCR beta chains as cytomegalovirus-associated. V segments that were indistinguishable, TRBV6-2 and TRBV6-3 among them, were omitted from analysis.

Concerning this clone itself: What it binds is not known. At the DNA level, this CDR3 is encoded by other sequences in the same sample as well.

The PCR employed 60 Vbeta primers together with 13 Jbeta primers. The assay was immunoSEQ multiplex PCR, and TCRdb's table has in-frame clones only and misses some. The sample lists approximately 200,000 clones; nearly 80% were seen once. The CDR3 has 15 amino acids. V shed 5 bases, J shed 0 bases, and the junction held 6 bases outside the gene matches. In germline, CDR1 is LNHNV, CDR2 YYDKDF (reference sequence). The sequence derives from a man younger than 35 in good health and CMV-seronegative. This chain connects TRBV15 to TRBJ1-2; the match to TRBD1 covers 7 bases. The sample was PBMCs. The CDR3 protein is CATSDGTAANYGYTF. CDR3 DNA sequence: TGTGCCACCAGCGATGGGACAGCTGCTAACTATGGCTACACCTTC.